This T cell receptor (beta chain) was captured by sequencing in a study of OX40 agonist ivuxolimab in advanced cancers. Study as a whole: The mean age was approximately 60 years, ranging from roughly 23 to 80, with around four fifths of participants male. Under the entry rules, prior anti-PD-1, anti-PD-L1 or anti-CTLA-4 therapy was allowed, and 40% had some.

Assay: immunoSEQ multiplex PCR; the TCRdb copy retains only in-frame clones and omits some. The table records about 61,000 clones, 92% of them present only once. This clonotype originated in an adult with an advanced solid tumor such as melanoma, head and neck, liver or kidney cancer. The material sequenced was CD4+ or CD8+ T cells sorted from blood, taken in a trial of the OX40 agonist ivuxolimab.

The CDR3 DNA reads as TGCGCCAGCAGCCAAGCTCCCTATAGCAATCAGCCCCAGCATTTT. Translation: CASSQAPYSNQPQHF. V usage is TRBV4-1 and J usage is TRBJ1-5; D is ambiguous. Germline V gene data show CDR1 as MGHRA and CDR2 as YSYEKL. V lost 1 base to trimming and J lost 0 bases, with 7 bases between them. This CDR3 contains 15 residues.